This T cell receptor (beta chain) was identified during a study of cytotoxic CD8 clonotypes in ibrutinib-treated CLL (dated by TCRdb to the early 2020s). In the study overall: The cohort had eleven to twelve relapsed/refractory and roughly 15 treatment-naive patients; 17 were IGHV unmutated. Every sample from remission and from progressive disease was obtained while the patients were still on ibrutinib. Responses were partial in some 24 patients and complete in 2; after median approximately 69 months follow-up, roughly 15 stayed in remission and 12 progressed. Cryopreserved peripheral blood mononuclear cells were collected before treatment, at response, and at either disease progression or sustained remission. An average of roughly 250,000 productive templates and 80,000 to 95,000 productive rearrangements was obtained per sample. The response samples were drawn at a median of 12 months into treatment, with a range of about 6 to 36 months. Of the 90 or so people in the trial, about two dozen had longitudinal samples available. The full study reports these points: At baseline, clonality was higher than in age-matched healthy donors and showed a strong correlation with circulating CD8+ T-cell counts. Sustained-remission and progressing patients did not have matched sampling times, and lymph node repertoires were not examined. Public clonotypes were rare and either shrank or stayed stable during treatment, and the rise in clonality at ibrutinib response reflected expansion of private clonotypes. Clonality rose at ibrutinib response, remained stable during sustained remission, and dropped back toward baseline at progression.

Each clonotype received, on average, 10x coverage in deep resolution sequencing performed on a MiSeq, where the target depth lay between 1 in 1 million and 1 in 200,000 T cells. The immunoSEQ hsTCRB Kit was used to generate TCR beta libraries. Processing in the source paper ran as follows. Data were analyzed with ImmunoSEQ Data Assistant and ImmunoSEQ Analyzer, with V, D and J genes assigned per IMGT definitions. Clonality, which ranges from 0 to 1, was calculated as one minus the normalized Shannon entropy of productive rearrangement frequencies. Only overrepresented clonotypes making up at least 0.05% of each patient's repertoire were included in the public clonotype analysis. Thirteen repertoires from age-matched healthy donors, obtained from immuneACCESS, served as clonality controls. TCRdb took this table from immuneACCESS and kept in-frame rearrangements with V and J called. Such tables lack part of the clones; where checked against another copy, unresolved V genes explain under half of the gap, and the rest is unexplained. V, J and clone size reflect that table, while D and trimming were determined from the DNA. The sample yields about 130,000 clones; 79% were counted once. Jointly, the top ten make up 9.5% to 15% of the sample.

This clone came up once. Its antigen is currently not known. Per-base quality was not reported, and no clone a single base away is much larger than it. V loses 8 bases, J loses 1 base, and the germline ends lie 27 bases apart. Taken from the germline V gene, the CDR1 and CDR2 loops are MGHDK and SYGVNS. From the cysteine up to the phenylalanine, the CDR3 has a length of 18 residues. The retained sequence is limited to the CDR3, 54 bases, with the frame set at the first base. The intended sense of this specimen's time point label: approximately twelve months on ibrutinib. For TCR beta library preparation, roughly 2 micrograms of genomic DNA were extracted from the cryopreserved PBMCs. Longitudinal blood samples from CLL patients receiving ibrutinib monotherapy were subjected to high-throughput TCR beta sequencing. The patients took part in an open-label, single-center phase 2 trial of ibrutinib monotherapy.

The sequence is built from TRBV25-1 and TRBJ2-7, with a tentative D call of TRBD1 or TRBD2, each matching 5 bases. Sequencing was performed on PBMCs, taken after 12 months of ibrutinib treatment. This receptor was identified in a human donor with chronic lymphocytic leukemia. CDR3 loop: CASHIARTRSRTSYEQYF. The nucleotides are TGTGCCAGCCACATAGCGAGGACACGTTCGAGAACGTCCTACGAGCAGTACTTC.